Described below is a single T cell receptor beta chain sequence and its context. The antigen is undetermined. Trimming pared 1 base from V and 6 bases from J, leaving 15 bases between. The CDR3 covers 15 residues. Germline CDR1 and CDR2: SGHTA and FQGNSA. The authors took one heparinised blood draw, averaging approximately 0.12 L, from each donor. Expressed TCRB transcripts were sequenced after all isolated RNA was converted to cDNA. Generated by immunoSEQ multiplex PCR, the TCRdb table keeps only in-frame clones and is missing some. The data contain about 640,000 clones, under 15% of them singletons. The data are from a study of beta chain features in type 1 diabetes. Study information: Researchers looked at roughly 110 million sorted cells across all samples. Notes on the study in general: All four CD4+ subsets of Type 1 diabetes patients contained TCRB CDR3s that were moderately but significantly shorter.

The V gene is TRBV7-2, the J gene TRBJ1-1; TRBD1 might be the D (6 bases). The sequence was obtained from a young man with type 1 diabetes. The sequenced sample consisted of naive CD4+ T cells from blood. The chain's CDR3 is CASSLVGIGGAEAFF. CDR3 in DNA: TGTGCCAGCAGCTTAGTGGGGATTGGGGGCGCTGAAGCTTTCTTT.